This T cell receptor (beta chain) originates from a study of OX40 agonist ivuxolimab in advanced cancers. The study in broad terms: Ivuxolimab was an agonistic, fully human IgG2 monoclonal antibody directed against OX40 (CD134), a costimulatory receptor. Prior anti-PD-1, anti-PD-L1 or anti-CTLA-4 therapy was permitted, and approximately 39% of dose-escalation patients had received checkpoint inhibitors. Intravenous ivuxolimab was administered to patients every 2 weeks at six dose levels: 0.01, 0.1, 0.3, 1.5, 3 and 10 mg/kg. The dose-escalation cohort was about 83% male with a mean age of about 54 years, ranging from roughly 23 to 79. The paper reports the monotherapy dose-escalation portion (N of about 47 patients) of the phase I ivuxolimab trial. The purpose of peripheral TCRbeta sequencing was to test whether ivuxolimab changed TCR sequence diversity and led to clonal T-cell expansion. Of the 50 to 55 dose-escalation patients, hepatocellular carcinoma was present in 19, melanoma in around 15, renal cell carcinoma in 9 and head and neck cancer in 9. Three dose-escalation patients achieved partial responses, one with hepatocellular carcinoma and two with cutaneous melanoma. What the research found in general, with its limitations: At doses of 0.1 to 3.0 mg/kg, clonal expansion of both CD4+ and CD8+ blood T cells was observed from baseline to week 6. In the 0.1-3.0 mg/kg groups, partial responders were among the patients with the lowest normalized peripheral clonal expansion, particularly in CD8+ T cells. Low levels of normalized T-cell clonal expansion were also seen in some patients who did not respond. After ivuxolimab, more expanded clones were found on average in CD8+ T cells than in CD4+ T cells. The antigen specificity of the peripheral T cells that underwent clonal expansion was not determined.

Genomic DNA was extracted from sorted cells for sequencing of the TCRbeta CDR3 region. TCRbeta CDR3 regions were sequenced using the immunoSEQ Assay. The table comes from immuneACCESS by way of TCRdb, which keeps in-frame sequences with V and J called. Part of the clones is missing from these tables; in studies checked, under half for an unresolved V gene and the rest for unknown reasons. A total of around 52,000 clones appear in this sample, over 80% of them only once. Approximately 3.3% of the sample goes to the ten largest clones. This clone was picked up a small number of times. The antigen this receptor binds is unknown. Per-base qualities were not stored, and no clone one base away is much larger. The trial excluded patients who had a history of autoimmune disease or were on systemic immunosuppression. Peripheral blood for TCR sequencing was collected from all dose cohorts at baseline, on cycle 4 day 1, and on cycle 7 day 1. The samples were taken from a phase I, first-in-human, multicenter, open-label dose-escalation trial of ivuxolimab. Adults with locally advanced or metastatic melanoma, renal cell carcinoma, hepatocellular carcinoma or head and neck squamous cell carcinoma were enrolled in the trial. CD4+ and CD8+ T cells were sorted separately from peripheral blood before TCR sequencing.

Counted from cysteine to phenylalanine, this CDR3 has 14 amino acids. Left in the record is the CDR3 DNA by itself, 42 bases read in frame from the first base. Relative to germline, V is missing 3 bases and J is missing 5 bases, with 6 bases of the junction outside any gene match. From the germline V gene, CDR1 is SGHAT and CDR2 is FQNNGV. Here the chain combines TRBV11-2 and TRBJ1-2; TRBD1 lines up with 7 middle nucleotides. This receptor was identified in an adult with an advanced solid tumor such as melanoma, head and neck, liver or kidney cancer. Sample: CD4+ or CD8+ T cells sorted from blood, taken in a trial of the OX40 agonist ivuxolimab. The nucleotide sequence reads TGTGCCAGCAGCTTCTCGACAGGGCGGTATGGCTACACCTTC. Translated, it reads CASSFSTGRYGYTF.